One T cell receptor (beta chain) is described in this entry. Its antigen is undetermined. Trimming took off 2 bases at V and 5 bases at J, with 12 bases between the two ends. CDR3 length: 15 residues. Germline-derived CDR1 and CDR2 are MNHNS and SASEGT. This record comes from a study of shared clonotypes between healthy human individuals. Overall study findings and caveats: The four-donor shared clonotypes exceeded non-shared clonotypes in generation probability, with non-shared ones scoring lower.

Profiling relied on immunoSEQ multiplex PCR, and the TCRdb table lists in-frame clones only, not all of them. Of 2 million to 2.5 million clones listed, over 85% are singletons. CD4+ cells underwent separation, giving CD45RA+ naive and CD45RA-negative memory subsets. Sequencing was performed on naive CD4+ T cells from PBMCs. Noted subset: CD45RA+ positively selected. This receptor was obtained from a man between 18 and 35 years old in good health. Some clones in this sample may be carry-over from other donors' samples. The rearrangement joins TRBV6-1 to TRBJ1-4; D is undetermined. CDR3 region: CASSEQRQANEKLFF. CDR3 DNA sequence: TGTGCCAGCAGTGAACAACGGCAGGCGAATGAAAAACTGTTTTTT.